This T cell receptor beta chain was identified in a study of blood T cells in healthy people across ages. Study conclusions and caveats: More naive CD4+ cells and higher diversity marked long-lived donors relative to aged donors. Diversity figures based on one million T cells were deemed too low.

Alongside a J-beta primer mix, a sample-barcoded 5' primer served in a second PCR lasting 7 to 11 cycles. All samples yielded 2.5 million or more CDR3-containing paired-end reads. MiXCR, run by TCRdb on the 5' RACE reads, gives a single entry per CDR3 protein. Of about 730,000 distinct CDR3 sequences listed, 40% to 45% were seen once; the top ten hold 20% to 25%. This clonotype was counted a single time. Its antigen remains unidentified. Sequencing was carried out using blood. This sequence was found in a woman in her sixties in good health.

CDR3 sequence reads: CSANRGEVPMNTEAFF. The CDR3 nucleotides are TGCAGTGCGAACCGGGGTGAGGTGCCGATGAACACTGAAGCTTTCTTT. This chain joins TRBV20-1 and TRBJ1-1, with D uncertain. The germline CDR1 and CDR2 sequences are DFQATT and SNEGSKA (reference sequence). The V end lost 6 bases, the J end lost 0 bases, and 20 bases lay between the germline ends. The CDR3 runs 16 residues.